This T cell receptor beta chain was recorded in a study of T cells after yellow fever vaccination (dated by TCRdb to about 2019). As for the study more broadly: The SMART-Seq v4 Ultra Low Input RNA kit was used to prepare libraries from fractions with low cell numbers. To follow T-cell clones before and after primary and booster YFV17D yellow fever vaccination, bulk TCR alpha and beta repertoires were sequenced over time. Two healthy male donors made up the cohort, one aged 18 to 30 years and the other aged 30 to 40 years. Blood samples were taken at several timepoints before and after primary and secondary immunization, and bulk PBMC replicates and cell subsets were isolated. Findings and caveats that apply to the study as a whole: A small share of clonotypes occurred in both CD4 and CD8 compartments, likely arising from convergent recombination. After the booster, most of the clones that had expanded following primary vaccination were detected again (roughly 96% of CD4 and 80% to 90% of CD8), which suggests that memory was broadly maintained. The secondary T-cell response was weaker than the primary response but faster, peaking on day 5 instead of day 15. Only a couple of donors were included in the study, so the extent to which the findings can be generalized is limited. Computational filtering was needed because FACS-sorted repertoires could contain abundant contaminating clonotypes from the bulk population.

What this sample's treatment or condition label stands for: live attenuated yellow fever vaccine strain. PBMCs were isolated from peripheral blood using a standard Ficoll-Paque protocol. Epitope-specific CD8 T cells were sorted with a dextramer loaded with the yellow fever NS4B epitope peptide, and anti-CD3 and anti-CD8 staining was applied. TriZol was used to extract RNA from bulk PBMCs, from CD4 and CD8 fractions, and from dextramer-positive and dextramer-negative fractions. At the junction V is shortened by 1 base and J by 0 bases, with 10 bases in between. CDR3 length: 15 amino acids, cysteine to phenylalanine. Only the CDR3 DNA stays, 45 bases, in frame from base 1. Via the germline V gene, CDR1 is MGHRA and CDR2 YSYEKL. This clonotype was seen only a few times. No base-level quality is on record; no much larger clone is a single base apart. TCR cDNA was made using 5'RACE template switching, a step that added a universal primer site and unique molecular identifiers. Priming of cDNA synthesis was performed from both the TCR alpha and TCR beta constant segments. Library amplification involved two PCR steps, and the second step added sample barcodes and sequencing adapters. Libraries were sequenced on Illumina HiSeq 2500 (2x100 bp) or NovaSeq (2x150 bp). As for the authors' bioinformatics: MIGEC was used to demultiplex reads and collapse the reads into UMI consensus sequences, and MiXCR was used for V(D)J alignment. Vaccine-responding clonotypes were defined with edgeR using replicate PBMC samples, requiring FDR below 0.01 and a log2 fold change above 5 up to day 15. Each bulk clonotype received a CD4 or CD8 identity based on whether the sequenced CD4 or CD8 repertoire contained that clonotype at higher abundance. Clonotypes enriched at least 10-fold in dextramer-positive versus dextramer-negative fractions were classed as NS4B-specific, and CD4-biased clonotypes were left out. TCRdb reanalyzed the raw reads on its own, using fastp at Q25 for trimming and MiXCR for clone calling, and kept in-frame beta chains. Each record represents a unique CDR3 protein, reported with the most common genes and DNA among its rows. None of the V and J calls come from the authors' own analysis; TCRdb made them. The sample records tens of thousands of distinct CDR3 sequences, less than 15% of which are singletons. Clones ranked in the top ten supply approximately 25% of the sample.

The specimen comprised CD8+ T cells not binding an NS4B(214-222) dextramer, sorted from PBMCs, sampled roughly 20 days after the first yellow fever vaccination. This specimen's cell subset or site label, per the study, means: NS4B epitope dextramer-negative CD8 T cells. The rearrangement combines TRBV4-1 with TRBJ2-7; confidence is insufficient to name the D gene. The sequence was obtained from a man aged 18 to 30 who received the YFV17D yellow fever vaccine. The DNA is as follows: TGCGCCAGCAGCCAAGTTGAAACAGTCTCCTACGAGCAGTACTTC. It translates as CASSQVETVSYEQYF.